These 20 T cell receptor beta chains originate from one sample sequenced in a study of T and B cells in COVID-19 patients (dated by TCRdb to 2019 to 2021). Instrument used: Illumina MiSeq. TRB rearrangements were amplified by multiplex PCR with BIOMED2 TRB-A/B primer pools. TCRdb's own reprocessing of the public reads used fastp at Q25 and MiXCR and kept productive beta chains. Entries are consolidated by CDR3 protein sequence, retaining the most common genes and DNA. For this sample the table gives 20,000 to 25,000 distinct CDR3 sequences, of which approximately 30% were detected only once. Together, the top ten hold around 2.1% of the sample. TRB repertoires were amplified using about 220-550 ng of genomic DNA isolated from blood. Sequencing was done on a sample of blood. All receptors come from a human donor who had recovered from COVID-19.

This chain links TRBV5-1 with TRBJ2-2; the D is unclear. Deletions cut 0 bases from V and 2 bases from J, with 8 bases between. The germline gives CDR1 SGHRS, CDR2 YFSETQ. This CDR3 has 15 amino acids. In DNA, the CDR3 is TGCGCCAGCAGCTTGGATGGCCCTAACACCGGGGAGCTGTTTTTT. Translated, it gives CASSLDGPNTGELFF.

This clonotype was picked up many times. The chain couples TRBV24-1 to TRBJ2-2, with a weak D call TRBD1 (6 bases). The CDR3 is 14 amino acids. CDR1 is KGHDR, CDR2 SFDVKD, per germline. The V and J ends lost 6 bases and 0 bases respectively, with 7 bases between them. The CDR3 is CATSRTANTGELFF. The CDR3 nucleotides are TGTGCCACCAGTCGGACAGCGAACACCGGGGAGCTGTTTTTT.

Ten or more counts support this clonotype. CDR3 sequence: CASSLAGQGSDTQYF. DNA for the CDR3: TGTGCCAGCAGCCTTGCGGGACAGGGGTCAGATACGCAGTATTTT. V gene TRBV12-3 or TRBV12-4 combines with J gene TRBJ2-3; 10 nucleotides match TRBD1. The V and J ends lost 6 bases and 4 bases, in that order; junction bases with no gene match: 7. This CDR3 contains 15 residues.

The chain links TRBV10-1 to TRBJ2-2; the D call may be TRBD1 or TRBD2 (6 bases each). V was trimmed by 0 bases and J by 5 bases, leaving 10 bases between them. This CDR3 has 15 residues. Looked up from germline, CDR1 is WNHNN and CDR2 is SYGVQD (reference sequence). The CDR3 loop is CASSESRGRTGELFF. CDR3 nucleotide sequence: TGCGCCAGCAGTGAGTCTAGGGGGAGGACCGGGGAGCTGTTTTTT.

The chain recombines TRBV5-1 with TRBJ2-2, with D maybe TRBD2 (5 bases). CDR1 is SGHRS and CDR2 is YFSETQ in the germline V gene. The CDR3 sequence is 18 residues long. With 2 bases removed from V and 0 bases from J, the gap between germline ends came to 17 bases. The DNA of the CDR3 is TGCGCCAGCAGCTTACTGGGGAGTTCCAACGCGAACACCGGGGAGCTGTTTTTT. Its translation is CASSLLGSSNANTGELFF.

This clonotype counts as medium-sized. The chain employs TRBV27 and TRBJ2-3; TRBD1 might be the D (5 bases). The CDR3 length is 15 residues. The V and J ends lost 3 bases and 5 bases respectively, with 15 bases between them. CDR1 and CDR2 (germline): MNHEY, SMNVEV (reference sequence). CDR3 region: CASSFGLSGIDTQYF. The CDR3, as DNA: TGTGCCAGCAGTTTCGGTCTTTCAGGGATAGATACGCAGTATTTT.

Sample share makes this clonotype medium-sized. This chain uses TRBV12-3 or TRBV12-4 with TRBJ2-3; no clear D. The CDR3 is 12 residues long. V dropped 4 bases and J dropped 4 bases, with 6 bases sitting between them. The CDR3 reads CASSSRSDTQYF. CDR3 DNA: TGTGCCAGCAGTTCCAGGTCAGATACGCAGTATTTT.

This clonotype has just a few counts. The V call is TRBV7-2, the J call TRBJ2-2; 10 bases map to TRBD2. CDR1 is SGHTA, CDR2 FQGNSA, per germline. Unmatched junction bases numbered 8, after V lost 6 bases and J lost 7 bases. CDR3 length: 15 amino acids. The CDR3 DNA reads TGTGCCAGCAGTCAACGGACTAGCGGACTCGGGGAGCTGTTTTTT. This translates into CASSQRTSGLGELFF.

This clonotype was seen only once. This clone may be a read error of a much larger clone one base away. The V gene is TRBV5-4, the J gene TRBJ2-1; 10 nucleotides match TRBD1. Germline CDR1 is SGHNT and CDR2 is YYREEE (reference sequence). The CDR3 has 16 residues. The CDR3 loop reads CGSSPRDRGAYNEQFF. In DNA form, the CDR3 reads TGTGGCAGCAGCCCCCGGGACAGGGGTGCCTACAATGAGCAGTTCTTC. Full variable domain (rest looked up from reference TRBV5-4 and TRBJ2-1): ETGVTQSPTHLIKTRGQQVTLRCSSQSGHNTVSWYQQALGQGPQFIFQYYREEENGRGNFPPRFSGLQFPNYSSELNVNALELDDSALYLCGSSPRDRGAYNEQFFGPGTRLTVL.

The chain combines TRBV6-1 with TRBJ2-1, with TRBD1 matching 12 bases. J was trimmed by 0 bases and V by 5 bases; bases with no gene match: 11. Germline CDR1 and CDR2: MNHNS and SASEGT. The CDR3 has 19 residues. CDR3 bases: TGTGCCAGCAGTCCTACTCCCGGGACAGGGGGCGGCTCCTACAATGAGCAGTTCTTC. As protein: CASSPTPGTGGGSYNEQFF.

This clonotype showed up just a few times. As DNA, the CDR3 is TGTGCCAGCAGCCCGGACAGGGGGCAATCACCCCTCCACTTT. Translated, it gives CASSPDRGQSPLHF. The chain is built from TRBV6-5 and TRBJ1-6; 11 bases are a match to TRBD1. The CDR3 spans 14 residues. The junction had 5 bases not matched to a gene; V was cut back by 6 bases and J by 10 bases. The germline V gene has CDR1 MNHEY and CDR2 SVGAGI.

Relative to its sample, this clonotype is medium-sized. The genes are TRBV29-1 and TRBJ2-7; D is ambiguous. CDR3 length: 11 residues. The V end was cut by 7 bases, the J end by 7 bases, with 14 bases between. Germline CDR1 is SQVTM and CDR2 is ANQGSEA. The CDR3 protein is CSGYSLGEQYF. The CDR3 DNA is TGCAGCGGCTATTCCTTGGGGGAGCAGTACTTC.

Turning to this clonotype: Relative to the germline gene, one junction end is altered; a read error may explain this. The chain employs TRBV6-5 and TRBJ2-7; D not resolved. The CDR3 is 16 residues long. Germline V lookup: CDR1 MNHEY, CDR2 SVGAGI. Here the CDR3 DNA reads TGTGCCAGCAGGGCCCTAGGTTACCGTTACTCCCACGAGCAGTACTTC. Translating it yields CASRALGYRYSHEQYF.

By sample share, this clonotype is medium-sized. The rearrangement links TRBV6-5 to TRBJ2-3; D perhaps matches TRBD2 (5 bases). The CDR3 has 12 amino acids. The V and J ends lost 8 bases and 4 bases respectively, with 10 bases between them. Germline CDR1 MNHEY, CDR2 SVGAGI. CDR3 in DNA: TGTGCCAGCGGACTTCAACCAGATACGCAGTATTTT. It codes for CASGLQPDTQYF.

The CDR3 nucleotides are TGTGCCAGCAGCTTAACCAGGGGAGCAGATACGCAGTATTTT. Residues: CASSLTRGADTQYF. This chain joins TRBV7-9 and TRBJ2-3, with D maybe TRBD1 (6 bases). With 2 bases removed from V and 4 bases from J, the gap between germline ends came to 10 bases. The germline V gene has CDR1 SEHNR and CDR2 FQNEAQ (reference sequence). The CDR3 sequence is 14 residues long.

This clonotype was recorded a few times. The chain recombines TRBV15 with TRBJ2-7; 8 bases map to TRBD2. The CDR3 is 14 amino acids. The germline V gene has CDR1 LNHNV and CDR2 YYDKDF (reference sequence). With V trimmed by 5 bases and J by 0 bases, 3 bases remained unmatched. DNA for the CDR3: TGTGCCACCAGCCCGCGGGGGGACTCCTACGAGCAGTACTTC. It translates to CATSPRGDSYEQYF.

The chain is built from TRBV27 and TRBJ1-2, with 11 bases fitting TRBD1. Germline loops: CDR1 MNHEY, CDR2 SMNVEV (reference sequence). The V segment lost 7 bases and the J segment 4 bases; nucleotides outside the gene matches: 8. The CDR3 covers 15 residues. The CDR3 DNA reads TGTGCCAGCACACCGGGACAGGGGGTTGGCTATGGCTACACCTTC. Its translation is CASTPGQGVGYGYTF.

On this clonotype itself: A clone one base away is much larger, so this may be a read error. J is TRBJ1-2 and V is TRBV5-6, with a weak D call TRBD1 (6 bases). V was trimmed by 4 bases and J by 8 bases, leaving 21 bases between them. The CDR3 has 15 amino acids. Germline V gene data show CDR1 as SGHDT and CDR2 as YYEEEE. CDR3 loop: CASSMDSKQAGGYTF. The CDR3 DNA sequence: TGTGCCAGCAGCATGGACAGTAAACAAGCAGGGGGCTACACCTTC. The whole variable domain, remainder taken from reference TRBV5-6 and TRBJ1-2, is DAGVTQSPTHLIKTRGQQVTLRCSPKSGHDTVSWYQQALGQGPQFIFQYYEEEERQRGNFPDRFSGHQFPNYSSELNVNALLLGDSALYLCASSMDSKQAGGYTFGSGTRLTVV.

The genes are TRBV6-5 and TRBJ1-2; maybe TRBD1 (5 bases). This CDR3 has 14 residues. With 6 bases removed from V and 2 bases from J, the gap between germline ends came to 13 bases. Per germline, CDR1 MNHEY and CDR2 SVGAGI. The CDR3 loop is CASRDPGRNYGYTF. Here the CDR3 DNA reads TGTGCCAGCAGAGACCCGGGACGGAACTATGGCTACACCTTC.

The chain combines TRBV18 with TRBJ1-5, with D perhaps TRBD1 (6 bases). Trimming stripped 6 bases from V and 2 bases from J, with 11 bases between. Germline V gene sequence: CDR1 KGHSH, CDR2 LQKENI. The CDR3 has 14 residues. The CDR3 protein is CASSGGGRNQPQHF. DNA of the CDR3: TGTGCCAGCTCGGGGGGCGGACGCAATCAGCCCCAGCATTTT. Together with reference TRBV18 and TRBJ1-5, the CDR3 gives the full variable domain: NAGVMQNPRHLVRRRGQEARLRCSPMKGHSHVYWYRQLPEEGLKFMVYLQKENIIDESGMPKERFSAEFPKEGPSILRIQQVVRGDSAAYFCASSGGGRNQPQHFGDGTRLSIL.